The 16 T cell receptor beta chains below all came from one sample that was sequenced in a study of cytomegalovirus exposure and HLA in healthy donors. The PCR contained 60 Vbeta and 13 Jbeta primers. This table comes from immunoSEQ multiplex PCR, and its TCRdb copy is limited to in-frame clones, with some not included. The data contain more than 95,000 clones, around 68% of them singletons. Sequences were obtained from PBMCs. All receptors derive from a man aged 35 to 55 in good health and CMV-seropositive.

V gene TRBV19 combines with J gene TRBJ1-5; 10 bases map to TRBD1. There are 18 residues in the CDR3. Germline V gives CDR1 LNHDA, CDR2 SQIVND (reference sequence). Unmatched junction bases numbered 10, after V lost 4 bases and J lost 1 base. The DNA of the CDR3 is TGTGCCAGTAGTAACGGGACAGGGGTTTGGTGGAGCAATCAGCCCCAGCATTTT. Protein sequence: CASSNGTGVWWSNQPQHF.

This clone was detected once. The gene calls are TRBV6-1 and TRBJ2-5, with 10 positions matching TRBD1. The CDR3 has 14 residues. Germline trimming cut 5 bases from V and 4 bases from J; bases unmatched to any gene: 4. CDR1 is MNHNS and CDR2 is SASEGT in the germline V gene. The CDR3 nucleotides read TGTGCCAGCAGTAGACAGGGGGCAGGAGAGACCCAGTACTTC. Translation gives CASSRQGAGETQYF.

This chain links TRBV29-1 with TRBJ1-1; 9 bases are shared with TRBD1. V dropped 6 bases and J dropped 0; count of bases not matched to a gene: 2. The CDR3 runs to 13 residues. Germline V gene lookup returns CDR1 SQVTM and CDR2 ANQGSEA. CDR3 in DNA: TGCAGCGTAGGGACAGGGATGAACACTGAAGCTTTCTTT. Translated, it gives CSVGTGMNTEAFF.

This clone was counted a single time. The chain joins TRBV19 to TRBJ1-4; no reliable D call. The CDR3 extends over 14 amino acids. Trimming stripped 1 base from V and 6 bases from J, with 9 bases between. Germline V CDR1 and CDR2: LNHDA, SQIVND (reference sequence). The CDR3: CASSIVGGHEKLFF. In nucleotides, the CDR3 is TGTGCCAGTAGTATAGTAGGCGGTCATGAAAAACTGTTTTTT.

V and J are TRBV12-5 and TRBJ2-2; 7 nucleotides match TRBD1. The CDR3 is made up of 12 amino acids. Trimming cost V 8 bases and J 3 bases; bases outside gene matches: 0. Per germline, CDR1 LGHNT and CDR2 FRNRAP. The CDR3 DNA follows: TGTGCTAGTCAGGGGGACACCGGGGAGCTGTTTTTT. Protein product: CASQGDTGELFF.

This clone was found a few times. This chain connects TRBV7-3 to TRBJ2-5; 9 bases match TRBD1. The V and J ends lost 1 base and 1 base, in that order; junction bases with no gene match: 13. The CDR3 has 19 residues. The germline V gene has CDR1 SGHTA and CDR2 FQGTGA. This CDR3 reads CASSLIPGQGGAVQETQYF. The CDR3 DNA reads as TGTGCCAGCAGCTTAATTCCGGGACAGGGAGGAGCAGTCCAAGAGACCCAGTACTTC.

This clone appeared a few times. The chain is built from TRBV28 and TRBJ1-5, with no clear D. The CDR3 loop spans 14 amino acids. The V end lost 2 bases, the J end lost 5 bases, and 10 bases lay between the germline ends. Germline V gene data show CDR1 as MDHEN and CDR2 as SYDVKM. The CDR3 reads CASSLQVGDQPQHF. The CDR3 DNA reads as TGTGCCAGCAGTTTACAGGTGGGTGATCAGCCCCAGCATTTT.

This chain joins TRBV29-1 and TRBJ2-7; weak D call: TRBD2 (5 bases). This CDR3 is 13 amino acids long. V was pared by 1 base and J by 2 bases, with 9 bases between. CDR1 and CDR2 from the germline V gene are SQVTM and ANQGSEA. CDR3 nucleotides: TGCAGCGTTGAAGGCCGGGGAACCTACGAGCAGTACTTC. It codes for CSVEGRGTYEQYF.

This clone was detected only a few times. V and J are TRBV27 and TRBJ2-2; the D gene is possibly TRBD1 (5 bases). Deletions cut 5 bases from V and 6 bases from J, with 16 bases between. CDR3 size: 15 residues. Germline V gene lookup returns CDR1 MNHEY and CDR2 SMNVEV (reference sequence). This CDR3 reads CASSKNQGSPGELFF. CDR3 in DNA: TGTGCCAGCAGTAAGAATCAGGGTTCACCCGGGGAGCTGTTTTTT.

The gene calls are TRBV11-2 and TRBJ2-7; a possible D gene is TRBD2 (6 bases). Looked up from germline, CDR1 is SGHAT and CDR2 is FQNNGV. V dropped 5 bases and J dropped 2 bases, with 22 bases sitting between them. The CDR3 has 17 amino acids. The CDR3 reads CASSPTSLPRPPYEQYF. The CDR3 region has the DNA TGTGCCAGCAGCCCCACTAGCCTCCCACGTCCCCCCTACGAGCAGTACTTC.

The chain is built from TRBV19 and TRBJ2-3; 8 nucleotides match TRBD1. Trimming cost V 9 bases and J 0 bases; bases outside gene matches: 5. In germline, CDR1 is LNHDA, CDR2 SQIVND (reference sequence). The CDR3 contains 14 residues. The CDR3 region has the DNA TGTGCCAGCCAGGGGGCGGTGAGCACAGATACGCAGTATTTT. Protein: CASQGAVSTDTQYF.

This rearrangement joins TRBV7-6 to TRBJ2-7, with 7 bases fitting TRBD2. V dropped 5 bases and J dropped 6; count of bases not matched to a gene: 1. The CDR3 has 11 residues. Germline V gene data show CDR1 as SGHVS and CDR2 as FNYEAQ. The CDR3 loop is CASSRGVEQYF. CDR3 nucleotide sequence: TGTGCCAGCAGCCGGGGGGTCGAGCAGTACTTC.

The chain links TRBV28 to TRBJ1-2, with D possibly TRBD1 on 6 matching bases. The V gene's germline CDR1 is MDHEN and CDR2 SYDVKM. The CDR3 totals 12 residues. Trimming cost V 2 bases and J 8 bases, with 9 bases left between them. DNA for the CDR3: TGTGCCAGCAGTTTAAGGGGGTACGGCTACACCTTC. Residues: CASSLRGYGYTF.

The rearrangement joins TRBV6-1 to TRBJ1-3; D is unclear. Germline V lookup: CDR1 MNHNS, CDR2 SASEGT. V lost 9 bases and J lost 3, with 18 bases in between. The CDR3 has 15 amino acids. The CDR3 DNA reads TGTGCCAGTTCGGCGCGAGGTGCCTTTGGAAACACCATATATTTT. It is translated as CASSARGAFGNTIYF.

This clone was found a few times. J is TRBJ2-7 and V is TRBV5-1, with D possibly TRBD2 on 5 matching bases. Germline CDR1 SGHRS, CDR2 YFSETQ. Trimming shortened V by 2 bases and J by 2 bases, and 11 bases separated the two germline ends. The CDR3 sequence is 14 residues long. As DNA, the CDR3 is TGCGCCAGCAGCTTCGGTAGCGACCCCTACGAGCAGTACTTC. Amino acid sequence: CASSFGSDPYEQYF.

This rearrangement joins TRBV29-1 to TRBJ1-3; tentatively, D is TRBD1 (5 bases). From germline, CDR1 is SQVTM and CDR2 ANQGSEA. Trimming pared 2 bases from V and 3 bases from J, leaving 11 bases between. This CDR3 has 14 amino acids. This CDR3 is CSVEQGAGGNTIYF. CDR3 DNA: TGCAGCGTTGAACAAGGGGCAGGTGGAAACACCATATATTTT.